This is a list of T cell receptor beta chains from one sample in a study of response to subunit inactivated influenza vaccine. TCRdb reprocessed the RT-PCR reads with MiXCR, giving one entry per CDR3 protein. Counted here are about 300,000 distinct CDR3 sequences, 21% occurring once; the ten biggest clones make up roughly a tenth. This specimen was PBMCs from blood, taken 21 months after vaccination. The source is a man aged 50 to 69 who received an inactivated influenza vaccine. Each CDR3 is given with its conserved first and last residue. Fields, in order: J gene, D gene, V gene, clone size, CDR3 DNA, CDR3 protein. The D gene is left open where the match is weak. Size values are once, few and many counts, or a class for expanded clones, and some rows have none.

TRBJ2-1 | TRBD2 | TRBV12-3/TRBV12-4 | few | TGTGCCAGCAGTTTTAGGACTAGCGACTACAATGAGCAGTTCTTC | CASSFRTSDYNEQFF
TRBJ1-1 | - | TRBV6-1 | - | TGTGCCAGCACCTTAGACAGGCATGAAGCTTTCTTT | CASTLDRHEAFF
TRBJ2-5 | - | TRBV28 | - | TGTGCCAGCAGTTCCCGGGAGCTCCAAGAGACCCAGTACTTC | CASSSRELQETQYF
TRBJ2-4 | - | TRBV4-1 | - | TGCGCCAGCAGCCCAGAGTGGGGAGCCAAAAACATTCAGTACTTC | CASSPEWGAKNIQYF
TRBJ1-1 | TRBD1 | TRBV3-1 | few | TGTGCCAGCAGTTCCACGGACAGGTTAAACACTGAAGCTTTCTTT | CASSSTDRLNTEAFF
TRBJ2-5 | TRBD2 | TRBV7-6 | - | TGTGCCAGCAGCTTAGGACGACTAGCGGGGCTCCAAGAGACCCAGTACTTC | CASSLGRLAGLQETQYF
TRBJ1-1 | - | TRBV28 | many | TGTGCCAGCAGTTTTTGGGGTTCTGAAGCTTTCTTT | CASSFWGSEAFF
TRBJ1-1 | - | TRBV4-2 | - | TGTGCCAGCAGCCAAGAACGGGCGATGAACACTGAAGCTTTCTTT | CASSQERAMNTEAFF
TRBJ1-3 | TRBD1 | TRBV12-3/TRBV12-4 | few | TGTGCCAGCAGTCTACAGGGGCTCTGGAACACCATATATTTT | CASSLQGLWNTIYF
TRBJ2-7 | - | TRBV18 | few | TGTGCCAGCTCACTCGAGAACGAGCAGTACTTC | CASSLENEQYF
TRBJ1-2 | - | TRBV3-1 | many | TGTGCCAGCAGCCCGGGGGCTCTCTATGGCTACACCTTC | CASSPGALYGYTF
TRBJ1-5 | - | TRBV6-4 | few | TGTGCCAGCAGTGACTCGACTACAAACCATAGCAATCAGCCCCAGCATTTT | CASSDSTTNHSNQPQHF
TRBJ1-1 | - | TRBV7-8 | - | TGTGCCAGCAGCTTAGGGGGGGTTGAAGCTTTCTTT | CASSLGGVEAFF
TRBJ2-1 | - | TRBV28 | few | TGTGCCAGCAGTTTATTTGGGACAAGCTCCTACAATGAGCAGTTCTTC | CASSLFGTSSYNEQFF
TRBJ2-1 | TRBD2 | TRBV5-1 | once | TGCGCCAGCAGCCCGAATAGCGGGAGAGAGGCCTACAATGAGCAGTTCTTC | CASSPNSGREAYNEQFF
TRBJ1-2 | - | TRBV30 | few | TGTGCCTGGGCGGTCGAGGACAACTATGGCTACACCTTC | CAWAVEDNYGYTF
TRBJ2-1 | - | TRBV3-1 | many | TGTGCCAGCAGCCAACCAATTAGCTCCTACAATGAGCAGTTCTTC | CASSQPISSYNEQFF
TRBJ1-2 | TRBD1 | TRBV7-9 | few | TGTGCCAGCAGCGAATCCGGGACAGGGGGCGATGGCTACACCTTC | CASSESGTGGDGYTF
TRBJ1-2 | - | TRBV19 | few | TGTGCCAGTACCCAACAAAGGGGAGGATCCGATTCCTATGGCTACACCTTC | CASTQQRGGSDSYGYTF
TRBJ2-3 | TRBD2 | TRBV7-2 | few | TGTGCCAGCAGCTTGGTCTCTAGCGGGGCCACAGATACGCAGTATTTT | CASSLVSSGATDTQYF
TRBJ1-5 | - | TRBV5-1 | - | TGCGCCAGCGGGCCAGCCCGGGCAGGCAGTCAGCCCCAGCATTTT | CASGPARAGSQPQHF
TRBJ1-2 | - | TRBV20-1 | - | TGCAGTGCTCCGGAGATCTATGGCTACACCTTC | CSAPEIYGYTF
TRBJ1-5 | - | TRBV6-2/TRBV6-3 | few | TGTGCCAGCAGTTATCTCCGTGGTCTTAATCAGCCCCAGCATTTT | CASSYLRGLNQPQHF
TRBJ1-3 | - | TRBV5-1 | few | TGCGCCAGCAGCTTAGGTTCAGGGAGCTCTGGAAACACCATATATTTT | CASSLGSGSSGNTIYF
TRBJ2-1 | - | TRBV6-1 | - | TGTGCCAGCAGTGAATTTCCAGTCTACAATGAGCAGTTCTTC | CASSEFPVYNEQFF
TRBJ1-1 | - | TRBV12-3/TRBV12-4 | many | TGTGCCAGCAGCCAGGGTAAGAACACTGAAGCTTTCTTT | CASSQGKNTEAFF
TRBJ2-1 | - | TRBV7-8 | few | TGTGCCAGCACCTCAGCCCCCAGGGGTGGCTACAATGAGCAGTTCTTC | CASTSAPRGGYNEQFF